This T cell receptor (beta chain) stems from a study of blood T cell repertoires in COVID-19. For the study at large: Researchers got acute and convalescent COVID-19 samples from the United States, Italy and Spain. PBMCs, B-cell-depleted T cells, or T cells were the source of the cDNA or gDNA that made up the material.

Authors' methods: Scientists estimated how many nucleated cells there were by amplifying reference gene primers. The protocol was immunoSEQ multiplex PCR, while the TCRdb copy is restricted to in-frame clones and leaves out a portion. Clone size and V and J calls were adopted from that table, with D and trimming inferred from the DNA. Of 120,000 to 150,000 clones in the sample, 85% were seen once. In germline, CDR1 is MNHNY, CDR2 SVGAGI (reference sequence). The length of the CDR3 is 13 residues. V lost 6 bases to trimming and J lost 7 bases, with 15 bases between them. Sequencing used peripheral blood. J is TRBJ1-2 and V is TRBV6-6; maybe TRBD1 (5 bases). This clonotype was sampled from a woman aged 40 to 50 with active or convalescent COVID-19. This chain's CDR3 is CASSRDAGGGYTF. CDR3 DNA sequence: TGTGCCAGCAGCCGGGACGCCGGGGGTGGCTACACCTTC.